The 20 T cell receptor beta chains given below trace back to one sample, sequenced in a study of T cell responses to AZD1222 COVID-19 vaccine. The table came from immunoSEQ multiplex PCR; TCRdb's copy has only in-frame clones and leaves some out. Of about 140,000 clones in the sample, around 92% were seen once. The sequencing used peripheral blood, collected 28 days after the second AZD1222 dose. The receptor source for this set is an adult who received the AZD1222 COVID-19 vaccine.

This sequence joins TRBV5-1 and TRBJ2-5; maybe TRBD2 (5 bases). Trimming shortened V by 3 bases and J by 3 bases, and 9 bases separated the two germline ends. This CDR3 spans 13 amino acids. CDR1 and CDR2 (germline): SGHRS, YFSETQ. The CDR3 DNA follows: TGCGCCAGCAGCTCCGGGATTAAAGAGACCCAGTACTTC. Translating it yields CASSSGIKETQYF.

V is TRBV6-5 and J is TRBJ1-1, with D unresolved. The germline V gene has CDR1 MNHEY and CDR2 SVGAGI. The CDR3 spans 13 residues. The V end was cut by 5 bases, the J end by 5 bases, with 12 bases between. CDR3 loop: CASSPGRATEAFF. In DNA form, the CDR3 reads TGTGCCAGCAGTCCTGGGAGGGCGACTGAAGCTTTCTTT.

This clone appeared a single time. This CDR3 reads CATSEIATGEKETQYF. CDR3 bases: TGTGCCACCAGTGAGATCGCTACAGGGGAGAAAGAGACCCAGTACTTC. The chain employs TRBV24-1 and TRBJ2-5, with TRBD1 identical over 7 bases. The germline V gene has CDR1 KGHDR and CDR2 SFDVKD. The CDR3 consists of 16 residues. Unmatched junction bases numbered 10, after V lost 4 bases and J lost 3 bases.

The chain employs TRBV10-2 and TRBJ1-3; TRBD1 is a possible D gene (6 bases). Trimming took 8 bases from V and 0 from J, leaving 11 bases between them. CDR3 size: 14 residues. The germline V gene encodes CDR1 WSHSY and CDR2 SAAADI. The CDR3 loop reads CASRQGGSGNTIYF. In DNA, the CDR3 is TGCGCCAGCCGTCAAGGGGGCTCTGGAAACACCATATATTTT.

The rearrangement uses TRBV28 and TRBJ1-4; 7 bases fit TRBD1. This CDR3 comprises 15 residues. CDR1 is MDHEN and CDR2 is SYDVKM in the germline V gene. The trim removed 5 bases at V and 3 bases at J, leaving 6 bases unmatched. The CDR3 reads CASSPRDSSNEKLFF. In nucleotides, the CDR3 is TGTGCCAGCAGTCCCAGGGACAGTTCTAATGAAAAACTGTTTTTT.

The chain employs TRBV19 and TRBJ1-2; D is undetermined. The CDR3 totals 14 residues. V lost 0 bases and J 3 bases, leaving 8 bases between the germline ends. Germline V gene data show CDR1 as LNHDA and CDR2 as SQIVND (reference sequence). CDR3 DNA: TGTGCCAGTAGTATAGACTACAGCTACTATGGCTACACCTTC. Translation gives CASSIDYSYYGYTF.

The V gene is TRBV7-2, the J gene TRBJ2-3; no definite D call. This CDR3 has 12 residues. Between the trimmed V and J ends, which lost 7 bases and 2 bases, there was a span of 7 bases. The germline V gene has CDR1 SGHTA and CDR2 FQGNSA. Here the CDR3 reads CASTQTTDTQYF. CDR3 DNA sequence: TGTGCCAGCACTCAGACCACAGATACGCAGTATTTT.

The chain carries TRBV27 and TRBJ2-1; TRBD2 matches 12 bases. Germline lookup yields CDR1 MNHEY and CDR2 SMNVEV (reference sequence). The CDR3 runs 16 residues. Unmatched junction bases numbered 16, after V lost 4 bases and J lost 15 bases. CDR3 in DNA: TGTGCCAGCAGTTCGCCTCCGGGGCTAGCGGGAGGGCGTCCGTTCTTC. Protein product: CASSSPPGLAGGRPFF.

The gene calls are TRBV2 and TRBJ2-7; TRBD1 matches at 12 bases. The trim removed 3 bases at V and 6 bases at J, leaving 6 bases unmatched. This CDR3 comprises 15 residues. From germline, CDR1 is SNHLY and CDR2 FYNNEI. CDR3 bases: TGTGCCAGCAGTGACCCGGGACAGGGGGCCCTCGAGCAGTACTTC. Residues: CASSDPGQGALEQYF.

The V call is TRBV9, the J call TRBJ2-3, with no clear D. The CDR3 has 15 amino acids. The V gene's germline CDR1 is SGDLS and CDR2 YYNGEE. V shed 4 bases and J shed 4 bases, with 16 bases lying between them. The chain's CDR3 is CASSPRGGDSDTQYF. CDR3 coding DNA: TGTGCCAGCAGCCCCCGAGGCGGAGACTCAGATACGCAGTATTTT.

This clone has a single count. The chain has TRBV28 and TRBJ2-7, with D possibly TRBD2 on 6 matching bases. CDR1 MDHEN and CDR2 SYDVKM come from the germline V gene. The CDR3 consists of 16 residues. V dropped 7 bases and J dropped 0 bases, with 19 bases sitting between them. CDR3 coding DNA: TGTGCCAGCAATACGGGCAGGAGGGGAGGCTCCTACGAGCAGTACTTC. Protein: CASNTGRRGGSYEQYF.

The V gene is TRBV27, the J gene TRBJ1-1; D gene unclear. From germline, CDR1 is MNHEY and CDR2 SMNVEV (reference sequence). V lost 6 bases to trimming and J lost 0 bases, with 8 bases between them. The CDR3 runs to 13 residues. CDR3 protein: CASSLTMNTEAFF. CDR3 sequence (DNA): TGTGCCAGCAGCTTGACAATGAACACTGAAGCTTTCTTT.

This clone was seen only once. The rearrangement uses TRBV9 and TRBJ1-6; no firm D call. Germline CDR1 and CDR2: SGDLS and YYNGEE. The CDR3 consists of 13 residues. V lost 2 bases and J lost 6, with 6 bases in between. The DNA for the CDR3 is TGTGCCAGCAGCGTTATGCTTAATTCACCCCTCCACTTT. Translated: CASSVMLNSPLHF. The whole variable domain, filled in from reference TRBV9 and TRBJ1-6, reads DSGVTQTPKHLITATGQRVTLRCSPRSGDLSVYWYQQSLDQGLQFLIQYYNGEERAKGNILERFSAQQFPDLHSELNLSSLELGDSALYFCASSVMLNSPLHFGNGTRLTVT.

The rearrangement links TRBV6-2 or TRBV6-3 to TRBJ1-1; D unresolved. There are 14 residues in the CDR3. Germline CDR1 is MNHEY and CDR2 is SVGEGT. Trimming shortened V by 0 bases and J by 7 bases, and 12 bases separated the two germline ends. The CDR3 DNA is TGTGCCAGCAGTTACTCAAGGCCATTTGGTGAAGCTTTCTTT. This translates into CASSYSRPFGEAFF.

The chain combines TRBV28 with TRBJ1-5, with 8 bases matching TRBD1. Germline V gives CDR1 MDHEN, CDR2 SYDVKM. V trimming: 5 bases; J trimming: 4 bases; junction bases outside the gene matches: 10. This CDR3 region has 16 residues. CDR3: CASSPSGQGPNQPQHF. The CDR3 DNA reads TGTGCCAGCAGTCCCTCCGGACAGGGCCCGAATCAGCCCCAGCATTTT.

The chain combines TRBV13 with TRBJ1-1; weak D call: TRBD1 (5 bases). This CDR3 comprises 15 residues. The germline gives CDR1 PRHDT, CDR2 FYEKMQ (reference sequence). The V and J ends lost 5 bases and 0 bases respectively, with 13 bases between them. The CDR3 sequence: CASSKSQGMNTEAFF. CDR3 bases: TGTGCCAGCAGCAAAAGCCAGGGCATGAACACTGAAGCTTTCTTT.

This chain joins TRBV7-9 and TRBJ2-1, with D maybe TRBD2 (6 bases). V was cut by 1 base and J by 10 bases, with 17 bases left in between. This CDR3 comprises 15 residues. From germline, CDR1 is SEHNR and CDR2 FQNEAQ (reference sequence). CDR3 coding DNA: TGTGCCAGCAGCTTAGGAGGACTATCATTCGGAGAGCAGTTCTTC. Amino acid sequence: CASSLGGLSFGEQFF. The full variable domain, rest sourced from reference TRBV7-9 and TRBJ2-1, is DTGVSQNPRHKITKRGQNVTFRCDPISEHNRLYWYRQTLGQGPEFLTYFQNEAQLEKSRLLSDRFSAERPKGSFSTLEIQRTEQGDSAMYLCASSLGGLSFGEQFFGPGTRLTVL.

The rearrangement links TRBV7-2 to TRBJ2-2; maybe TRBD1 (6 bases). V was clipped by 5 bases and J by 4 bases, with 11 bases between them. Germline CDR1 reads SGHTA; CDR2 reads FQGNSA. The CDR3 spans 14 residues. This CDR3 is CASSGTRSTGELFF. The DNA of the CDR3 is TGTGCCAGCAGCGGGACAAGGAGCACCGGGGAGCTGTTTTTT.

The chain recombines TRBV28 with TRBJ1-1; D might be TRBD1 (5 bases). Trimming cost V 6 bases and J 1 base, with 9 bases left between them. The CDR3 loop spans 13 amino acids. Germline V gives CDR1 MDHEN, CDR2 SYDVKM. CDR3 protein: CASRLQENTEAFF. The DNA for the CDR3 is TGTGCCAGCAGGCTACAGGAGAACACTGAAGCTTTCTTT.

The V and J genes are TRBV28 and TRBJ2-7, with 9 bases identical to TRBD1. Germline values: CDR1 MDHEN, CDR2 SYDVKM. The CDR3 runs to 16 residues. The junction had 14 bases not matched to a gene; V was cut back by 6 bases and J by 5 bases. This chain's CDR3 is CASSPRDRAVVDEQYF. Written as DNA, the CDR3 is TGTGCCAGCAGCCCCCGGGACAGGGCGGTAGTCGACGAGCAGTACTTC.